This TCR beta chain was found in a study of memory CD4+ T cells and cytomegalovirus serostatus. Study-wide findings and caveats: Suggested: most of the CMV-linked TCR signature lies in CD4+ memory cells.

Clones were read by immunoSEQ multiplex PCR, and TCRdb kept only the in-frame ones, dropping some. The table records around 53,000 clones, approximately 80% of them present only once. About this clone itself: Its cognate antigen is unknown.

Single viable CD3+CD4+CD8-CD45RO+ cells were sorted as the memory CD4+ T cells. Donors' CMV status reflects serum IgG against pp150, pp28, p38, p52. Total CD4+ T cells were enriched by CD4 positive selection. Sequencing was carried out using memory CD4+ T cells from blood. The source is an adult in good health and CMV-seronegative.

Written as DNA, the CDR3 is TGTGCCAGCTCACCTGTAAACTCGGACAATGAGCAGTTCTTC. It codes for CASSPVNSDNEQFF. This chain connects TRBV18 to TRBJ2-1; D remains unclear. The V end lost 3 bases, the J end lost 5 bases, and 11 bases lay between the germline ends. The germline V gene has CDR1 KGHSH and CDR2 LQKENI. This CDR3 is 14 amino acids long. The variable domain in full, with the rest retrieved from reference TRBV18 and TRBJ2-1, is NAGVMQNPRHLVRRRGQEARLRCSPMKGHSHVYWYRQLPEEGLKFMVYLQKENIIDESGMPKERFSAEFPKEGPSILRIQQVVRGDSAAYFCASSPVNSDNEQFFGPGTRLTVL.